The rows below give T cell receptor beta chains drawn from one sample of a study of vaccination and CD4 T cells after COVID-19. Antigen specificity for these receptors is unknown. From the PCR reads, TCRdb called clonotypes with MiXCR, one entry per CDR3 protein. The profile shows 11,000 to 15,000 distinct CDR3 sequences, about 28% of them singletons. Sequencing was carried out using cultured CD4+ T cells from blood. The receptors originated from a human donor with COVID-19. Both conserved end residues are part of each CDR3. Each record gives: J gene, D gene, clone size, V gene, CDR3 protein, CDR3 DNA. D genes are given only for firm matches. The listing skips clone size in some rows; elsewhere it reads once, few, many or a size class.

J: TRBJ1-5
D: TRBD1
size: few
V: TRBV19
CDR3: CASSPRTGAAIANQPQHF
DNA: TGTGCCAGTAGTCCTCGGACAGGGGCCGCAATTGCAAATCAGCCCCAGCATTTT

J: TRBJ1-3
D: TRBD1
size: .
V: TRBV4-2
CDR3: CASSPWTGTMGNTIYF
DNA: TGTGCCAGCAGCCCCTGGACAGGGACGATGGGAAACACCATATATTTT

J: TRBJ1-5
D: .
size: .
V: TRBV9
CDR3: CASSVGGRPDQPQHF
DNA: TGTGCCAGCAGCGTGGGGGGGCGCCCCGATCAGCCCCAGCATTTT

J: TRBJ1-2
D: .
size: few
V: TRBV10-3
CDR3: CAISGETGPLRGYTF
DNA: TGTGCCATCAGTGGGGAAACAGGGCCCCTCAGGGGCTACACCTTC

J: TRBJ1-3
D: .
size: .
V: TRBV11-2
CDR3: CASSLIPGAGNTIYF
DNA: TGTGCCAGCAGCTTAATACCGGGGGCTGGAAACACCATATATTTT

J: TRBJ2-1
D: .
size: .
V: TRBV30
CDR3: CAWSISSLPGNEQFF
DNA: TGTGCCTGGAGTATATCCTCTCTCCCTGGGAATGAGCAGTTCTTC

J: TRBJ2-5
D: TRBD2
size: few
V: TRBV14
CDR3: CASSQGAVSSGQETQYF
DNA: TGTGCCAGCAGCCAAGGCGCGGTGTCTAGCGGACAAGAGACCCAGTACTTC

J: TRBJ1-6
D: TRBD1
size: once
V: TRBV9
CDR3: CASSVTGGGNSPLHF
DNA: TGTGCCAGCAGCGTGACAGGGGGAGGGAATTCACCCCTCCACTTT

J: TRBJ2-3
D: .
size: .
V: TRBV7-7
CDR3: CASSLSEGTDTQYF
DNA: TGTGCTAGCAGCTTGTCGGAGGGCACAGATACGCAGTATTTT

J: TRBJ1-1
D: TRBD1
size: few
V: TRBV6-1
CDR3: CASRPTGDRPEAFF
DNA: TGTGCCAGCAGACCGACAGGGGATCGGCCTGAAGCTTTCTTT

J: TRBJ1-3
D: .
size: .
V: TRBV20-1
CDR3: CSARWSGNTIYF
DNA: TGCAGTGCTAGATGGTCTGGAAACACCATATATTTT

J: TRBJ2-2
D: TRBD1
size: .
V: TRBV11-3
CDR3: CASSRDSTGELFF
DNA: TGTGCCAGCAGCCGGGACAGCACCGGGGAGCTGTTTTTT

J: TRBJ2-5
D: .
size: .
V: TRBV24-1
CDR3: CATSASAKYQETQYF
DNA: TGTGCCACCAGTGCGTCAGCTAAGTACCAAGAGACCCAGTACTTC

J: TRBJ1-1
D: .
size: few
V: TRBV4-3
CDR3: CASSQDRVLERAFF
DNA: TGCGCCAGCAGCCAAGATAGGGTTCTGGAGAGGGCTTTCTTT

J: TRBJ1-2
D: .
size: .
V: TRBV7-8
CDR3: CASSLRVNYGYTF
DNA: TGTGCCAGCAGCTTACGGGTTAACTATGGCTACACCTTC

J: TRBJ1-2
D: .
size: .
V: TRBV7-6
CDR3: CASSSSTGRGYTF
DNA: TGTGCCAGCAGCTCCTCGACAGGCAGAGGCTACACCTTC

J: TRBJ2-3
D: TRBD1
size: .
V: TRBV6-1
CDR3: CASTRDRGLIDTQYF
DNA: TGTGCCAGCACCCGGGACAGGGGGCTCATAGATACGCAGTATTTT

J: TRBJ2-3
D: .
size: few
V: TRBV2
CDR3: CASSRTDHTDTQYF
DNA: TGTGCCAGCAGTAGGACAGACCACACAGATACGCAGTATTTT

J: TRBJ1-1
D: .
size: few
V: TRBV20-1
CDR3: CSASRGGDTEAFF
DNA: TGCAGTGCCTCGCGGGGAGGGGACACTGAAGCTTTCTTT

J: TRBJ1-2
D: .
size: .
V: TRBV30
CDR3: CAWRSGGYGYTF
DNA: TGTGCCTGGCGGTCCGGGGGGTATGGCTACACCTTC

J: TRBJ2-2
D: TRBD1
size: .
V: TRBV6-1
CDR3: CASSSTGGVGTGELFF
DNA: TGTGCCAGCAGCTCTACAGGGGGCGTGGGTACCGGGGAGCTGTTTTTT

J: TRBJ2-7
D: TRBD1
size: few
V: TRBV6-1
CDR3: CASGPGTGSYEQYF
DNA: TGTGCCAGCGGTCCGGGGACAGGGTCCTACGAGCAGTACTTC

J: TRBJ1-3
D: .
size: .
V: TRBV25-1
CDR3: CASRNSGNTIYF
DNA: TGTGCCAGCAGGAACTCTGGAAACACCATATATTTT

J: TRBJ2-5
D: .
size: .
V: TRBV7-7
CDR3: CASSLGRGETQYF
DNA: TGTGCTAGCAGCTTAGGGAGGGGGGAGACCCAGTACTTC

J: TRBJ1-5
D: .
size: medium-sized
V: TRBV27
CDR3: CASSGGYSNQPQHF
DNA: TGTGCCAGCAGTGGAGGGTATAGCAATCAGCCCCAGCATTTT

J: TRBJ1-4
D: .
size: .
V: TRBV19
CDR3: CASHPRTAANEKLFF
DNA: TGTGCCAGTCACCCTAGGACGGCGGCCAATGAAAAACTGTTTTTT

J: TRBJ2-5
D: TRBD1
size: few
V: TRBV7-3
CDR3: CASSPQIRDRGQETQYF
DNA: TGTGCCAGCAGCCCGCAAATCCGGGACAGGGGGCAAGAGACCCAGTACTTC

J: TRBJ1-1
D: .
size: .
V: TRBV4-1
CDR3: CASSQFISNTEAFF
DNA: TGCGCCAGCAGCCAATTCATATCAAACACTGAAGCTTTCTTT

J: TRBJ2-7
D: TRBD2
size: once
V: TRBV4-1
CDR3: CASSQVPGGGYEQYF
DNA: TGCGCCAGCAGCCAAGTTCCGGGGGGGGGCTACGAGCAGTACTTC

J: TRBJ1-2
D: .
size: few
V: TRBV20-1
CDR3: CSARAEAGATLSGYTF
DNA: TGCAGTGCTAGAGCGGAAGCAGGGGCAACCCTTTCTGGCTACACCTTC

J: TRBJ1-5
D: .
size: .
V: TRBV2
CDR3: CASRIGQRRDQPQHF
DNA: TGTGCCAGCAGAATAGGGCAGCGCAGAGATCAGCCCCAGCATTTT

J: TRBJ2-3
D: .
size: .
V: TRBV5-1
CDR3: CASSFRSDTQYF
DNA: TGCGCCAGCAGCTTCCGGTCAGATACGCAGTATTTT

J: TRBJ1-4
D: .
size: .
V: TRBV6-5
CDR3: CASSYLGGTNEKLFF
DNA: TGTGCCAGCAGTTACTTAGGGGGAACTAATGAAAAACTGTTTTTT

J: TRBJ1-6
D: .
size: few
V: TRBV27
CDR3: CASTKRRSNSPLHF
DNA: TGTGCCAGCACCAAGAGGAGGTCGAATTCACCCCTCCACTTT

J: TRBJ1-1
D: .
size: .
V: TRBV5-4
CDR3: CASSFRGEVITEAFF
DNA: TGTGCCAGCAGCTTTCGGGGCGAAGTGATTACTGAAGCTTTCTTT

J: TRBJ1-5
D: TRBD1
size: .
V: TRBV7-8
CDR3: CASSLEGQNFRQPQHF
DNA: TGTGCCAGCAGCTTAGAGGGACAGAACTTCAGGCAGCCCCAGCATTTT

J: TRBJ2-1
D: TRBD2
size: .
V: TRBV7-2
CDR3: CASSLRGGFEQFF
DNA: TGTGCCAGCAGCTTGCGGGGGGGCTTTGAGCAGTTCTTC

J: TRBJ1-6
D: .
size: .
V: TRBV4-2
CDR3: CASSRGGGVDLPLHF
DNA: TGTGCCAGCAGCCGGGGAGGAGGGGTTGACTTACCCCTCCACTTT

J: TRBJ1-1
D: .
size: .
V: TRBV6-1
CDR3: CASSHDRNTEAFF
DNA: TGTGCCAGCAGTCATGACAGGAACACTGAAGCTTTCTTT

J: TRBJ1-3
D: .
size: .
V: TRBV6-5
CDR3: CASSLSGAGAGNTIYF
DNA: TGTGCCAGCAGTTTGTCGGGTGCCGGGGCGGGAAACACCATATATTTT

J: TRBJ1-2
D: TRBD1
size: few
V: TRBV28
CDR3: CASTTGTPGYTF
DNA: TGTGCCAGCACGACAGGGACCCCGGGCTACACCTTC

J: TRBJ2-7
D: .
size: few
V: TRBV7-9
CDR3: CASSLVVEGQRAYEQYF
DNA: TGTGCCAGCAGCTTAGTGGTGGAGGGACAGAGAGCCTACGAGCAGTACTTC

J: TRBJ2-4
D: .
size: .
V: TRBV7-3
CDR3: CASSPTGGNIQYF
DNA: TGTGCCAGCAGCCCCACCGGGGGAAACATTCAGTACTTC

J: TRBJ1-1
D: .
size: .
V: TRBV4-3
CDR3: CASSQDMNTEAFF
DNA: TGCGCCAGCAGCCAAGACATGAACACTGAAGCTTTCTTT

J: TRBJ2-3
D: .
size: .
V: TRBV5-1
CDR3: CASSFGTTSSTDTQYF
DNA: TGCGCCAGCAGCTTCGGGACGACTTCTAGCACAGATACGCAGTATTTT

J: TRBJ2-3
D: .
size: .
V: TRBV7-2
CDR3: CASSLASLGAGTDTQYF
DNA: TGTGCCAGCAGCTTAGCTTCTCTGGGGGCTGGCACAGATACGCAGTATTTT